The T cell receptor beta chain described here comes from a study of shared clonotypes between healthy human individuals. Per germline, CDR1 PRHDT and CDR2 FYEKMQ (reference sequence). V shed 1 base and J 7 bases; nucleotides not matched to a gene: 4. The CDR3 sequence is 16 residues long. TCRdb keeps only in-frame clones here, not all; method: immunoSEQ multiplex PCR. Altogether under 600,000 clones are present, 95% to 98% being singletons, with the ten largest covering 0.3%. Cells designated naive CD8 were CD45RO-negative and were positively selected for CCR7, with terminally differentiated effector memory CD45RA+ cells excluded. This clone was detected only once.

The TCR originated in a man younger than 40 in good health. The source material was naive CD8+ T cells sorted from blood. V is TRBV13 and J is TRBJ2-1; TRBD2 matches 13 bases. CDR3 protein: CASSLEGLAGRNEQFF. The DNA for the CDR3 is TGTGCCAGCAGCTTAGAGGGACTAGCGGGAAGGAATGAGCAGTTCTTC. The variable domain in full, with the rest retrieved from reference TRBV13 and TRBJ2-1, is AAGVIQSPRHLIKEKRETATLKCYPIPRHDTVYWYQQGPGQDPQFLISFYEKMQSDKGSIPDRFSAQQFSDYHSELNMSSLELGDSALYFCASSLEGLAGRNEQFFGPGTRLTVL.